These 24 T cell receptor beta chains originate from one sample sequenced in a study of cytomegalovirus exposure and HLA in healthy donors. Primers for the PCR totalled 60 Vbeta and 13 Jbeta. Clones were sequenced by immunoSEQ multiplex PCR, and TCRdb holds only the in-frame ones, with some missing. The top ten clones hold 7.8% of a sample with 100,000 to 140,000 clones, roughly 72% of them seen once. The sequenced sample consisted of PBMCs. The receptors shown here come from a man in his thirties or forties in good health and CMV-seronegative.

V usage is TRBV6-1 and J usage is TRBJ1-5; the match to TRBD1 covers 12 bases. With 4 bases clipped from V and 3 bases from J, the junction kept 13 bases outside the gene matches. The CDR3 spans 19 residues. In germline, CDR1 is MNHNS, CDR2 SASEGT. In DNA form, the CDR3 reads TGTGCCAGCAGTGCGGTTGGTTGGGGGACAGGGGGCAACAATCAGCCCCAGCATTTT. This codes for CASSAVGWGTGGNNQPQHF.

The rearrangement uses TRBV6-1 and TRBJ2-7; TRBD1 matches at 8 bases. The V gene end was trimmed by 6 bases and the J gene end by 6 bases; junction bases not matched to a gene: 7. The CDR3 consists of 13 residues. Germline CDR1 MNHNS, CDR2 SASEGT. CDR3 loop: CASRSRGLTEQYF. In DNA, the CDR3 is TGTGCCAGCAGGTCCAGGGGGCTCACCGAGCAGTACTTC.

The rearrangement joins TRBV4-1 to TRBJ2-5; the match to TRBD2 covers 7 bases. Germline CDR1 reads MGHRA; CDR2 reads YSYEKL. The V gene end was trimmed by 4 bases and the J gene end by 9 bases; junction bases not matched to a gene: 11. The CDR3 length is 14 residues. CDR3 sequence: CASSLSGDQAPQYF. CDR3 DNA sequence: TGCGCCAGCAGCCTGAGCGGGGACCAAGCGCCCCAGTACTTC.

In its sample, this clone was seen a few times. The chain joins TRBV4-1 to TRBJ2-5, with 7 bases fitting TRBD1. CDR3 length: 16 amino acids. With V trimmed by 2 bases and J by 7 bases, 13 bases remained unmatched. Germline-derived CDR1 and CDR2 are MGHRA and YSYEKL. CDR3 residues: CASSQSPLTGPMTQYF. In nucleotides, the CDR3 is TGCGCCAGCAGCCAATCCCCCCTGACAGGGCCAATGACCCAGTACTTC.

This clone showed up just a few times. V usage is TRBV7-2 and J usage is TRBJ1-4; TRBD1 agrees at 8 bases. J gave up 7 bases and V 5 bases, and 6 bases lay outside the gene matches. Germline CDR1 SGHTA, CDR2 FQGNSA. The CDR3 covers 14 residues. This chain's CDR3 is CASSVQQGGEKLFF. The CDR3 DNA reads TGTGCCAGCAGCGTCCAACAGGGGGGTGAAAAACTGTTTTTT.

This chain uses TRBV5-1 with TRBJ2-2; 9 bases agree with TRBD2. This CDR3 spans 16 amino acids. V gave up 1 base and J gave up 6 bases; unmatched junction bases: 7. Looked up from germline, CDR1 is SGHRS and CDR2 is YFSETQ. The CDR3 coding sequence is TGCGCCAGCAGCTTGAGTAGCGGGAGTAACCCCGGGGAGCTGTTTTTT. This translates into CASSLSSGSNPGELFF.

The CDR3 sequence: CASDGTLGQRNYGYTF. CDR3 nucleotide sequence: TGTGCCAGCGACGGGACCTTAGGACAGAGAAACTATGGCTACACCTTC. V gene TRBV28 combines with J gene TRBJ1-2; D may be TRBD1 (6 bases). Germline lookup yields CDR1 MDHEN and CDR2 SYDVKM. There are 16 residues in the CDR3. The V and J ends lost 8 bases and 2 bases respectively, with 21 bases between them.

The rearrangement uses TRBV5-1 and TRBJ2-5; D may be TRBD2 (5 bases). Between the trimmed V and J ends, which lost 0 bases and 11 bases, there was a span of 17 bases. Germline V gene sequence: CDR1 SGHRS, CDR2 YFSETQ. The CDR3 sequence is 14 residues long. The CDR3 here is CASSLARDYGEQYF. The CDR3 region has the DNA TGCGCCAGCAGCTTGGCCAGAGACTACGGGGAGCAGTACTTC.

The genes are TRBV7-3 and TRBJ2-1; D is perhaps TRBD1 (5 bases). Germline-derived CDR1 and CDR2 are SGHTA and FQGTGA. The CDR3 has 14 amino acids. V was pared by 2 bases and J by 8 bases, with 13 bases between. The CDR3 nucleotides read TGTGCCAGCAGCTTAGCAGGGCTCAACTATGAGCAGTTCTTC. The encoded protein is CASSLAGLNYEQFF.

The chain has TRBV19 and TRBJ2-1, with 13 bases matching TRBD2. The V and J ends lost 6 bases and 10 bases, in that order; junction bases with no gene match: 9. Germline loops: CDR1 LNHDA, CDR2 SQIVND (reference sequence). This CDR3 comprises 15 residues. The CDR3 loop is CASRPTSGRAGEQFF. CDR3 DNA sequence: TGTGCCAGTAGACCCACTAGCGGGAGGGCCGGAGAGCAGTTCTTC.

J is TRBJ2-2 and V is TRBV5-4; 9 positions match TRBD2. In germline, CDR1 is SGHNT, CDR2 YYREEE (reference sequence). The CDR3 consists of 16 residues. V shed 4 bases and J 6 bases; nucleotides not matched to a gene: 10. CDR3 in amino acids: CASSLPGTSYPGELFF. DNA for the CDR3: TGTGCCAGCAGCCTGCCCGGGACTAGCTACCCCGGGGAGCTGTTTTTT.

The chain has TRBV5-1 and TRBJ1-1; weak D call: TRBD1 (6 bases). Germline V CDR1 and CDR2: SGHRS, YFSETQ. V lost 4 bases and J lost 1, with 14 bases in between. The CDR3 loop spans 15 amino acids. The CDR3 loop reads CASSQTGHSNTEAFF. The CDR3 DNA sequence: TGCGCCAGCAGCCAAACGGGACACTCGAACACTGAAGCTTTCTTT.

The V and J genes are TRBV27 and TRBJ2-3; 7 nucleotides agree with TRBD2. Germline assignment: CDR1 MNHEY and CDR2 SMNVEV (reference sequence). The V and J ends lost 5 bases and 4 bases, in that order; junction bases with no gene match: 9. The CDR3 runs 15 residues. CDR3 residues: CASSHPGLRADTQYF. Here the CDR3 DNA reads TGTGCCAGCAGTCACCCGGGACTACGGGCAGATACGCAGTATTTT.

The chain couples TRBV6-1 to TRBJ2-5; the match to TRBD1 covers 9 bases. CDR1 MNHNS and CDR2 SASEGT come from the germline V gene. CDR3 size: 15 residues. V lost 2 bases and J lost 2; bases outside the gene matches: 3. The CDR3 DNA follows: TGTGCCAGCAGTGAAATGACAGGGGGTCAAGAGACCCAGTACTTC. Translation gives CASSEMTGGQETQYF.

This clone was counted once. The chain recombines TRBV25-1 with TRBJ1-3; no clear D. The CDR3 is 11 amino acids. V was cut by 6 bases and J by 4 bases, with 4 bases left in between. In germline, CDR1 is MGHDK, CDR2 SYGVNS. CDR3 region: CASRRGNTIYF. The CDR3 coding sequence is TGTGCCAGCAGGCGGGGAAACACCATATATTTT.

This sequence joins TRBV9 and TRBJ1-3; no definite D call. Germline V gives CDR1 SGDLS, CDR2 YYNGEE. Trimming cost V 0 bases and J 0 bases, with 7 bases left between them. The CDR3 runs 15 residues. CDR3 sequence reads: CASSVESVSGNTIYF. CDR3 coding DNA: TGTGCCAGCAGCGTAGAATCCGTCTCTGGAAACACCATATATTTT.

This clone was observed a few times. Additional DNA sequences in this sample encode the identical CDR3. V is TRBV7-8 and J is TRBJ2-5; no definite D call. CDR1 is SGHVS, CDR2 FQNEAQ, per germline. The germline V and J ends were trimmed by 3 bases and 2 bases, with 4 bases remaining between them. The CDR3 has 12 amino acids. In DNA, the CDR3 is TGTGCCAGCAGCTTTTTACAAGAGACCCAGTACTTC. Translation gives CASSFLQETQYF.

This clone has only a few counts. The rearrangement joins TRBV5-5 to TRBJ2-5; 11 bases fit TRBD2. Per germline, CDR1 SGHKS and CDR2 YYEKEE (reference sequence). CDR3 length equals 15 residues. V lost 4 bases and J lost 5; bases outside the gene matches: 7. This CDR3 is CASSQNSGGAETQYF. CDR3 coding DNA: TGTGCCAGCAGCCAAAATAGCGGGGGGGCGGAGACCCAGTACTTC.

The rearrangement joins TRBV5-1 to TRBJ2-5, with D possibly TRBD1 on 5 matching bases. There are 15 residues in the CDR3. V was clipped by 0 bases and J by 6 bases, with 15 bases between them. Per the germline V gene, CDR1 is SGHRS and CDR2 is YFSETQ. CDR3 in amino acids: CASSLGGSREKTQYF. Written as DNA, the CDR3 is TGCGCCAGCAGCTTGGGGGGATCCAGGGAAAAGACCCAGTACTTC.

V is TRBV29-1 and J is TRBJ2-3; TRBD1 is a possible D gene (7 bases). Germline V lookup: CDR1 SQVTM, CDR2 ANQGSEA. V lost 6 bases, J lost 4 bases, and 20 bases lay in between. CDR3 size: 15 residues. This chain's CDR3 is CSVTGGGLGADTQYF. CDR3 in DNA: TGCAGCGTAACCGGAGGGGGCCTGGGGGCAGATACGCAGTATTTT.

This chain's CDR3 is CASSDSGAVHNEQFF. The CDR3 DNA reads as TGTGCCAGCAGTGACTCTGGGGCGGTACACAATGAGCAGTTCTTC. The rearrangement uses TRBV6-4 and TRBJ2-1, with D possibly matching TRBD1 (5 bases). There are 15 residues in the CDR3. Per the germline V gene, CDR1 is MRHNA and CDR2 is SNTAGT. V was trimmed by 0 bases and J by 5 bases, leaving 11 bases between them.

This chain links TRBV15 with TRBJ2-5; D is undetermined. The CDR3 has 13 residues. Germline V lookup: CDR1 LNHNV, CDR2 YYDKDF (reference sequence). V shed 1 base and J shed 4 bases, with 7 bases lying between them. CDR3: CATSRGLGETQYF. The CDR3 coding sequence is TGTGCCACCAGCAGAGGGCTAGGAGAGACCCAGTACTTC. Full variable domain (outside the CDR3, taken from reference TRBV15 and TRBJ2-5): DAMVIQNPRYQVTQFGKPVTLSCSQTLNHNVMYWYQQKSSQAPKLLFHYYDKDFNNEADTPDNFQSRRPNTSFCFLDIRSPGLGDTAMYLCATSRGLGETQYFGPGTRLLVL.

This clone was observed a few times. V usage is TRBV9 and J usage is TRBJ2-3, with 14 nucleotides matching TRBD2. CDR3 size: 16 residues. Germline V CDR1 and CDR2: SGDLS, YYNGEE. V dropped 3 bases and J dropped 5; count of bases not matched to a gene: 5. CDR3 DNA: TGTGCCAGCAGCGGAGGGACTAGCGGGGGTGGAGATACGCAGTATTTT. Its protein product is CASSGGTSGGGDTQYF.

The J gene is TRBJ1-3, the V gene TRBV7-2; D gene uncertain. V lost 2 bases, J lost 0 bases, and 8 bases lay in between. Germline CDR1 reads SGHTA; CDR2 reads FQGNSA. The CDR3 sequence is 15 residues long. DNA of the CDR3: TGTGCCAGCAGCTTATCGGGGAACTCTGGAAACACCATATATTTT. This gives the protein CASSLSGNSGNTIYF.